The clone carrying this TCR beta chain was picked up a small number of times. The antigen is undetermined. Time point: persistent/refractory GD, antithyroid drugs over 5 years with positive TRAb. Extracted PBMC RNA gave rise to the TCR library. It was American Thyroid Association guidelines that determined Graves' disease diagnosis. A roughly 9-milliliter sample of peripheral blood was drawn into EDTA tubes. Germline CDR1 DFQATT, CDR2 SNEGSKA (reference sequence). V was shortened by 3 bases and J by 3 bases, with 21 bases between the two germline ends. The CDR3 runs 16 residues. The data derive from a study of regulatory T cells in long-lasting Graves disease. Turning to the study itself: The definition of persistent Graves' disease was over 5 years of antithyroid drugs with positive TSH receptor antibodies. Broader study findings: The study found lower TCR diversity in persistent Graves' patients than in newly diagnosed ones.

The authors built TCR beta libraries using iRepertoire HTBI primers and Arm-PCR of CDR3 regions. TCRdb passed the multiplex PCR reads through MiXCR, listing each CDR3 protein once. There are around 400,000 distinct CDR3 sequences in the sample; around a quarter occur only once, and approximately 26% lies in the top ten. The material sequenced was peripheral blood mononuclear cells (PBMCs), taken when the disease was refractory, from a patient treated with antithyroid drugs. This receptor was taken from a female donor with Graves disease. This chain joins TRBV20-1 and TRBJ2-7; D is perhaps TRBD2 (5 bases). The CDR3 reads CSARLVDYPSGYEQYF. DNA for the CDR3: TGCAGTGCTAGGTTGGTAGACTACCCGTCGGGCTACGAGCAGTACTTC.